This TCR beta chain emerged from a study of circulating and synovial CD4+ cells in juvenile arthritis. Study findings and constraints: These blood cells shared more CDR3 sequences with synovium than bulk blood. Deeper sequencing increased measured overlap with synovial clonotypes.

Sequencing used immunoSEQ multiplex PCR; TCRdb keeps in-frame clones, though not all of them. This sample has about 34,000 clones, with roughly 95% found just once. The germline V gene encodes CDR1 MGHRA and CDR2 YSYEKL. This CDR3 region has 17 residues. Unmatched junction bases numbered 8, after V lost 4 bases and J lost 0 bases. Samples derive from patients with active juvenile idiopathic arthritis. In regard to this clone: What it recognizes is unknown.

This rearrangement joins TRBV4-1 to TRBJ1-5; 8 bases align to TRBD1. This sequence was found in a human donor with juvenile idiopathic arthritis. Sequencing was done on a sample of CD4+ T cells from blood. The CDR3 nucleotides read TGCGCCAGCAGCCTCGGGACAGGTGACCATAGCAATCAGCCCCAGCATTTT. Its translation is CASSLGTGDHSNQPQHF.